Here is one T cell receptor (beta chain) with its context. Its target is not known. The data derive from a study of early T cells in non-severe SARS-CoV-2 infection. Individually, cDNA molecules had unique molecular identifiers attached to them. TCRdb analysed the 5' RACE reads with MiXCR anew, one entry per CDR3 protein. The table records some 110,000 distinct CDR3 sequences, approximately 15% of them present only once. The study's findings and limits: Matches to VDJdb favored anti-spike CD8 responses and missed private and CD4 specificities.

This CDR3 is built from 15 residues. The V end was cut by 7 bases, the J end by 8 bases, with 23 bases between. Sequences were obtained from whole blood. The rearrangement links TRBV12-3 or TRBV12-4 to TRBJ1-2, with D tentatively TRBD1 (6 bases). This TCR derives from an adult who was a healthcare worker with PCR-confirmed SARS-CoV-2 infection or an uninfected control (not recorded which). The CDR3 DNA is TGTGCCAGCACCTATTCGAGGATACAGGGCTGGGGCTACACCTTC. This encodes CASTYSRIQGWGYTF.